The T cell receptor beta chain described here comes from a study of blood T cell repertoires in COVID-19. Looking at the study overall: T cells, B-cell-depleted T cells, or PBMCs supplied cDNA or gDNA.

Germline CDR1 SGHRS, CDR2 YFSETQ. Trimming pared 0 bases from V and 6 bases from J, leaving 10 bases between. The CDR3 consists of 15 residues. How the authors handled the data: Amplification of reference gene primers was used by the study to estimate nucleated cell counts. Generated by immunoSEQ multiplex PCR, the TCRdb table keeps only in-frame clones and is missing some. That table furnishes V, J and clone size, whereas the DNA furnished D and trimming. The sample consists of around 320,000 clones, roughly 89% of them appearing once. Assignment of participants to cohorts was predicated upon participant-reported clinical history.

V gene TRBV5-1 combines with J gene TRBJ1-6; no firm D call. The source is a woman aged 18-29 years with acute COVID-19. Sequencing used PBMCs or T cells enriched from blood (not recorded which). This CDR3 is CASSLDQASNSPLHF. The CDR3 DNA follows: TGCGCCAGCAGCTTGGATCAGGCTTCTAATTCACCCCTCCACTTT.